This entry lists 8 T cell receptor beta chains sequenced from one sample in a study of cytomegalovirus exposure and HLA in healthy donors. Vbeta (60) and Jbeta (13) primers were used in the PCR. Sequencing used immunoSEQ multiplex PCR; TCRdb keeps in-frame clones, though not all of them. The sample lists around 170,000 clones, roughly 78% occurring once. What was sequenced was PBMCs. The receptors were sampled from a woman in her thirties or forties in good health and CMV-seronegative.

The CDR3 bases are TGTGCCAGCAGCGTAAGTGAGCGGGGGACCGGGGAGCTGTTTTTT. Encoded protein: CASSVSERGTGELFF. The rearrangement uses TRBV9 and TRBJ2-2, with 8 bases aligning to TRBD2. V was clipped by 1 base and J by 5 bases; unmatched bases: 4. Germline CDR1 reads SGDLS; CDR2 reads YYNGEE. There are 15 residues in the CDR3.

This clone was recorded a few times. The chain combines TRBV7-3 with TRBJ2-1; no reliable D call. Germline loops: CDR1 SGHTA, CDR2 FQGTGA. The CDR3 consists of 14 residues. The V and J ends lost 5 bases and 0 bases respectively, with 8 bases between them. DNA of the CDR3: TGTGCCAGCAGCCCGAGGATCTCCTACAATGAGCAGTTCTTC. Amino acids: CASSPRISYNEQFF.

This clone was counted a few times. The CDR3 here is CASGQGWTGGAGYEQYF. The CDR3 DNA follows: TGTGCCAGCGGTCAAGGATGGACAGGGGGCGCGGGATACGAGCAGTACTTC. The chain is built from TRBV6-1 and TRBJ2-7; 11 positions agree with TRBD1. The CDR3 length is 17 residues. The J segment lost 4 bases and the V segment lost 8 bases, leaving 16 bases of the junction unmatched. Germline assignment: CDR1 MNHNS and CDR2 SASEGT.

This chain links TRBV5-4 with TRBJ2-5, with a possible D match to TRBD2 (8 bases). The CDR3 has 17 residues. CDR1 and CDR2 from the germline V gene are SGHNT and YYREEE (reference sequence). Trimming pared 4 bases from V and 9 bases from J, leaving 28 bases between. The CDR3 nucleotides are TGTGCCAGCAGCGCCAGACAGGGTCCGGGACTAGTAACCGCCCAGTACTTC. Protein sequence: CASSARQGPGLVTAQYF.

The chain uses TRBV7-2 and TRBJ1-5; 8 nucleotides match TRBD1. V lost 5 bases, J lost 8 bases, and 8 bases stayed unmatched. CDR3 length: 14 amino acids. Germline values: CDR1 SGHTA, CDR2 FQGNSA. This CDR3 reads CASSRTGRREPQHF. The CDR3 nucleotides read TGTGCCAGCAGCCGGACAGGGCGAAGGGAGCCCCAGCATTTT.

This chain connects TRBV6-1 to TRBJ1-5, with D perhaps TRBD1 (5 bases). Trimming removed 6 bases from V and 3 bases from J, with 15 bases in between. Germline CDR1 MNHNS, CDR2 SASEGT. The CDR3 contains 15 residues. The CDR3 sequence is CASRADGGNNQPQHF. The DNA of the CDR3 is TGTGCCAGCAGGGCCGACGGGGGGAACAATCAGCCCCAGCATTTT.

The chain combines TRBV5-1 with TRBJ2-5; D not resolved. Trimming stripped 0 bases from V and 3 bases from J, with 6 bases between. This CDR3 comprises 13 residues. Germline V gene data show CDR1 as SGHRS and CDR2 as YFSETQ. CDR3 protein: CASSLVQKETQYF. For the CDR3, the DNA is TGCGCCAGCAGCTTGGTCCAGAAAGAGACCCAGTACTTC.

The CDR3 region has the DNA TGTGCCAGTAGTATAGGGGCCAGGGGCAATCAGCCCCAGCATTTT. This translates into CASSIGARGNQPQHF. This chain joins TRBV19 and TRBJ1-5; tentatively, D is TRBD1 (5 bases). With 1 base removed from V and 2 bases from J, the gap between germline ends came to 9 bases. Germline V gene sequence: CDR1 LNHDA, CDR2 SQIVND (reference sequence). CDR3 length equals 15 residues.